A selection of T cell receptor beta chains follows, all from one sample in a study of beta chain features in type 1 diabetes. Clones were sequenced by immunoSEQ multiplex PCR, and TCRdb holds only the in-frame ones, with some missing. This sample yields about 370,000 clones, of which over 8.5% are seen a single time; 0.6% belongs to the top ten. The source material was central memory CD4+ T cells from blood. The receptors here all came from a man aged 25-45 years with type 1 diabetes. Each CDR3 is given with its conserved first and last residue. D genes are given only for firm matches. Expanded clones are given a class, and other clones once, few, many or no size at all.

j_call: TRBJ2-7
clone_size: .
d_call: .
v_call: TRBV28
cdr3_aa: CASSPHGLPLGEQYF
cdr3_nt: TGTGCCAGCAGCCCTCACGGCCTCCCGTTGGGCGAGCAGTACTTC

j_call: TRBJ2-5
clone_size: .
d_call: TRBD1
v_call: TRBV11-2
cdr3_aa: CASSPLGQGAVETQYF
cdr3_nt: TGTGCCAGCAGCCCGCTGGGACAGGGGGCGGTGGAGACCCAGTACTTC

j_call: TRBJ2-5
clone_size: .
d_call: .
v_call: TRBV21-1
cdr3_aa: CASSSQGWGETQYF
cdr3_nt: TGTGCCAGCAGCAGCCAAGGGTGGGGCGAGACCCAGTACTTC

j_call: TRBJ1-2
clone_size: .
d_call: .
v_call: TRBV5-6
cdr3_aa: CASSPGLGGYTF
cdr3_nt: TGTGCCAGCAGCCCTGGTCTCGGCGGCTACACCTTC

j_call: TRBJ2-1
clone_size: .
d_call: .
v_call: TRBV27
cdr3_aa: CASSFALRDNEQFF
cdr3_nt: TGTGCCAGCAGTTTTGCCCTAAGGGACAATGAGCAGTTCTTC

j_call: TRBJ2-2
clone_size: few
d_call: TRBD2
v_call: TRBV27
cdr3_aa: CASSPPAGGVTGELFF
cdr3_nt: TGTGCCAGCAGCCCCCCCGCGGGAGGCGTGACCGGGGAGCTGTTTTTT

j_call: TRBJ2-6
clone_size: .
d_call: TRBD1
v_call: TRBV4-2
cdr3_aa: CASSQEGGRGTGANVLTF
cdr3_nt: TGTGCCAGCAGCCAAGAAGGTGGCAGGGGGACTGGGGCCAACGTCCTGACTTTC

j_call: TRBJ1-1
clone_size: few
d_call: .
v_call: TRBV10-3
cdr3_aa: CAISESEGWDTEAFF
cdr3_nt: TGTGCCATCAGTGAGTCGGAGGGCTGGGACACTGAAGCTTTCTTT

j_call: TRBJ1-1
clone_size: few
d_call: .
v_call: TRBV19
cdr3_aa: CASSPRQAGGTEAFF
cdr3_nt: TGTGCCAGTAGTCCACGGCAGGCGGGGGGCACTGAAGCTTTCTTT

j_call: TRBJ1-1
clone_size: .
d_call: .
v_call: TRBV7-2
cdr3_aa: CASSLQAEAFF
cdr3_nt: TGTGCCAGCAGCCTACAGGCTGAAGCTTTCTTT

j_call: TRBJ1-3
clone_size: many
d_call: .
v_call: TRBV28
cdr3_aa: CASSLPAGSGNTIYF
cdr3_nt: TGTGCCAGCAGTCTTCCAGCAGGCTCTGGAAACACCATATATTTT

j_call: TRBJ2-5
clone_size: few
d_call: .
v_call: TRBV7-9
cdr3_aa: CASSLGVEGETQYF
cdr3_nt: TGTGCCAGCAGCTTGGGAGTAGAGGGAGAGACCCAGTACTTC

j_call: TRBJ2-1
clone_size: .
d_call: TRBD1
v_call: TRBV28
cdr3_aa: CASRATGTGYNEQFF
cdr3_nt: TGTGCCAGCAGGGCTACCGGGACAGGGTACAATGAGCAGTTCTTC

j_call: TRBJ2-3
clone_size: many
d_call: TRBD1
v_call: TRBV11-2
cdr3_aa: CASSLDRGTQYF
cdr3_nt: TGTGCCAGCAGCTTAGACAGGGGGACGCAGTATTTT

j_call: TRBJ1-5
clone_size: many
d_call: .
v_call: TRBV23-1
cdr3_aa: CASSQSMNGGNQPQHF
cdr3_nt: TGCGCCAGCAGTCAATCGATGAATGGGGGGAATCAGCCCCAGCATTTT

j_call: TRBJ2-5
clone_size: few
d_call: TRBD2
v_call: TRBV11-3
cdr3_aa: CASSPGLAGLQETQYF
cdr3_nt: TGTGCCAGCAGCCCAGGACTAGCGGGATTACAAGAGACCCAGTACTTC

j_call: TRBJ2-7
clone_size: few
d_call: TRBD2
v_call: TRBV4-2
cdr3_aa: CASSQGSGGLYEQYF
cdr3_nt: TGTGCCAGCAGCCAGGGTAGCGGGGGACTCTACGAGCAGTACTTC

j_call: TRBJ2-7
clone_size: few
d_call: .
v_call: TRBV19
cdr3_aa: CASSEQGRDYEQYF
cdr3_nt: TGTGCCAGTAGTGAACAGGGACGGGACTACGAGCAGTACTTC

j_call: TRBJ1-4
clone_size: .
d_call: .
v_call: TRBV9
cdr3_aa: CASSGPHLAANEKLFF
cdr3_nt: TGTGCCAGCAGCGGACCTCACTTGGCGGCTAATGAAAAACTGTTTTTT

j_call: TRBJ2-1
clone_size: .
d_call: .
v_call: TRBV7-6
cdr3_aa: CASSSNGVSYNEQFF
cdr3_nt: TGTGCCAGCAGCTCCAACGGGGTCTCCTACAATGAGCAGTTCTTC

j_call: TRBJ2-7
clone_size: few
d_call: .
v_call: TRBV5-1
cdr3_aa: CASSLAGGGAPNEQYF
cdr3_nt: TGCGCCAGCAGCTTGGCTGGGGGCGGAGCCCCCAACGAGCAGTACTTC

j_call: TRBJ2-5
clone_size: .
d_call: .
v_call: TRBV5-1
cdr3_aa: CASSLGQETQYF
cdr3_nt: TGCGCCAGCAGCTTAGGCCAAGAGACCCAGTACTTC

j_call: TRBJ2-3
clone_size: few
d_call: .
v_call: TRBV21-1
cdr3_aa: CASSAKGAVPEGTQYF
cdr3_nt: TGTGCCAGCAGCGCCAAAGGGGCGGTCCCCGAGGGAACGCAGTATTTT

j_call: TRBJ2-4
clone_size: .
d_call: .
v_call: TRBV14
cdr3_aa: CASSRDVARNIQYF
cdr3_nt: TGTGCCAGCAGCCGGGACGTAGCCAGAAACATTCAGTACTTC

j_call: TRBJ2-7
clone_size: few
d_call: TRBD1
v_call: TRBV2
cdr3_aa: CASMVQGVGEQYF
cdr3_nt: TGTGCCAGCATGGTACAGGGGGTGGGCGAGCAGTACTTC

j_call: TRBJ1-3
clone_size: few
d_call: .
v_call: TRBV7-2
cdr3_aa: CASSPQAFSGNTIYF
cdr3_nt: TGTGCCAGCAGCCCCCAGGCATTCTCTGGAAACACCATATATTTT

j_call: TRBJ2-1
clone_size: .
d_call: .
v_call: TRBV6-1
cdr3_aa: CASSVRFTDEQFF
cdr3_nt: TGTGCCAGCAGTGTTCGTTTCACGGATGAGCAGTTCTTC

j_call: TRBJ2-7
clone_size: few
d_call: TRBD2
v_call: TRBV19
cdr3_aa: CASSRRTSGSPYEQYF
cdr3_nt: TGTGCCAGTAGTAGGAGAACTAGCGGGAGCCCCTACGAGCAGTACTTC

j_call: TRBJ1-5
clone_size: few
d_call: .
v_call: TRBV6-1
cdr3_aa: CASSEMDDGNQPQHF
cdr3_nt: TGTGCCAGCAGCGAAATGGACGACGGTAATCAGCCCCAGCATTTT

j_call: TRBJ1-4
clone_size: many
d_call: TRBD1
v_call: TRBV5-1
cdr3_aa: CASSRQGGDEKLFF
cdr3_nt: TGCGCCAGCAGCAGACAGGGGGGAGATGAAAAACTGTTTTTT

j_call: TRBJ2-1
clone_size: many
d_call: .
v_call: TRBV10-3
cdr3_aa: CAISTALGNEQFF
cdr3_nt: TGTGCCATCAGTACGGCCCTAGGGAATGAGCAGTTCTTC

j_call: TRBJ1-1
clone_size: .
d_call: .
v_call: TRBV7-3
cdr3_aa: CASSPGGMNTEAFF
cdr3_nt: TGTGCCAGCAGCCCCGGGGGAATGAACACTGAAGCTTTCTTT

j_call: TRBJ2-5
clone_size: .
d_call: .
v_call: TRBV5-4
cdr3_aa: CASSQGFQETQYF
cdr3_nt: TGTGCCAGCAGCCAAGGGTTCCAAGAGACCCAGTACTTC

j_call: TRBJ1-3
clone_size: few
d_call: TRBD1
v_call: TRBV19
cdr3_aa: CASSSIAGQRQRNTIYF
cdr3_nt: TGTGCCAGTAGCTCGATCGCGGGACAGAGACAAAGAAACACCATATATTTT

j_call: TRBJ2-1
clone_size: few
d_call: TRBD2
v_call: TRBV10-3
cdr3_aa: CAITGGRNNEQFF
cdr3_nt: TGTGCCATCACGGGGGGGCGGAACAATGAGCAGTTCTTC

j_call: TRBJ2-2
clone_size: few
d_call: .
v_call: TRBV5-6
cdr3_aa: CASRYLGGDNGELFF
cdr3_nt: TGTGCCAGCAGGTATCTAGGGGGTGACAACGGGGAGCTGTTTTTT

j_call: TRBJ2-7
clone_size: few
d_call: TRBD1
v_call: TRBV7-2
cdr3_aa: CASSSTGTANEQYF
cdr3_nt: TGTGCCAGCAGCTCAACTGGGACAGCCAACGAGCAGTACTTC

j_call: TRBJ1-2
clone_size: many
d_call: .
v_call: TRBV27
cdr3_aa: CASSPQGYGYTF
cdr3_nt: TGTGCCAGCAGTCCCCAAGGTTATGGCTACACCTTC

j_call: TRBJ1-4
clone_size: once
d_call: .
v_call: TRBV7-9
cdr3_aa: CASSATVTNDKLFF
cdr3_nt: TGTGCCAGCAGCGCGACGGTGACGAATGACAAACTGTTTTTT

j_call: TRBJ2-3
clone_size: .
d_call: TRBD2
v_call: TRBV2
cdr3_aa: CASSGGTSPEIWTQYF
cdr3_nt: TGTGCCAGCAGTGGTGGGACTAGCCCCGAGATATGGACGCAGTATTTT

j_call: TRBJ1-4
clone_size: few
d_call: .
v_call: TRBV30
cdr3_aa: CAWRRFLSSGDTNEKLFF
cdr3_nt: TGTGCCTGGAGACGCTTCCTTTCCTCAGGTGATACTAATGAAAAACTGTTTTTT

j_call: TRBJ2-1
clone_size: .
d_call: .
v_call: TRBV29-1
cdr3_aa: CSVAEGGKEEQFF
cdr3_nt: TGCAGCGTTGCGGAGGGCGGTAAAGAGGAGCAGTTCTTC

j_call: TRBJ2-1
clone_size: .
d_call: .
v_call: TRBV5-1
cdr3_aa: CASRSPGSSYNEQFF
cdr3_nt: TGCGCCAGCAGGTCGCCGGGTAGCTCCTACAATGAGCAGTTCTTC

j_call: TRBJ2-2
clone_size: many
d_call: TRBD2
v_call: TRBV4-1
cdr3_aa: CASSQLAGVPGELFF
cdr3_nt: TGCGCCAGCAGCCAGTTAGCGGGAGTCCCCGGGGAGCTGTTTTTT

j_call: TRBJ2-4
clone_size: many
d_call: .
v_call: TRBV7-2
cdr3_aa: CASSFKGGDIQYF
cdr3_nt: TGTGCCAGCAGCTTTAAGGGTGGGGACATTCAGTACTTC

j_call: TRBJ2-6
clone_size: .
d_call: .
v_call: TRBV6-1
cdr3_aa: CASSEPSSGANVLTF
cdr3_nt: TGTGCCAGCAGTGAGCCCAGCTCTGGGGCCAACGTCCTGACTTTC

j_call: TRBJ2-1
clone_size: .
d_call: .
v_call: TRBV7-2
cdr3_aa: CASSSVQGYNEQFF
cdr3_nt: TGTGCCAGCAGCTCGGTACAGGGTTACAATGAGCAGTTCTTC

j_call: TRBJ2-7
clone_size: .
d_call: TRBD2
v_call: TRBV6-1
cdr3_aa: CASSETPLAGPTYEQYF
cdr3_nt: TGTGCCAGCAGTGAAACCCCCTTAGCGGGACCTACCTACGAGCAGTACTTC

j_call: TRBJ1-1
clone_size: few
d_call: TRBD1
v_call: TRBV28
cdr3_aa: CAIQGSLPNTEAFF
cdr3_nt: TGTGCCATACAGGGGTCTTTACCGAACACTGAAGCTTTCTTT

j_call: TRBJ2-7
clone_size: .
d_call: TRBD2
v_call: TRBV7-2
cdr3_aa: CASGDYTSYEQYF
cdr3_nt: TGTGCCAGTGGGGACTACACTTCCTACGAGCAGTACTTC

j_call: TRBJ1-1
clone_size: few
d_call: .
v_call: TRBV7-9
cdr3_aa: CASSLALTEAFF
cdr3_nt: TGTGCCAGCAGCTTAGCGCTGACTGAAGCTTTCTTT

j_call: TRBJ2-2
clone_size: .
d_call: TRBD2
v_call: TRBV10-3
cdr3_aa: CAISDTSGDTGELFF
cdr3_nt: TGTGCCATCAGCGATACTAGCGGAGACACCGGGGAGCTGTTTTTT

j_call: TRBJ2-1
clone_size: .
d_call: TRBD1
v_call: TRBV28
cdr3_aa: CASSLYSGTGDNEQFF
cdr3_nt: TGTGCCAGCAGCCTATACTCCGGGACAGGGGACAATGAGCAGTTCTTC

j_call: TRBJ2-3
clone_size: few
d_call: .
v_call: TRBV4-2
cdr3_aa: CASSQDTDTQYF
cdr3_nt: TGTGCCAGCAGCCAAGATACAGATACGCAGTATTTT

j_call: TRBJ2-2
clone_size: many
d_call: .
v_call: TRBV29-1
cdr3_aa: CSVDGQNTGELFF
cdr3_nt: TGCAGCGTTGATGGGCAGAACACCGGGGAGCTGTTTTTT

j_call: TRBJ2-2
clone_size: .
d_call: TRBD1
v_call: TRBV5-4
cdr3_aa: CASSLAPGQGAGELFF
cdr3_nt: TGTGCCAGCAGCTTGGCCCCGGGACAGGGCGCCGGGGAGCTGTTTTTT

j_call: TRBJ1-5
clone_size: few
d_call: .
v_call: TRBV30
cdr3_aa: CAWSRQESQPQHF
cdr3_nt: TGTGCCTGGAGTCGACAGGAAAGTCAGCCCCAGCATTTT

j_call: TRBJ2-2
clone_size: few
d_call: .
v_call: TRBV27
cdr3_aa: CASSLDSLDMDAGELFF
cdr3_nt: TGTGCCAGCAGTTTGGATTCGCTAGATATGGACGCCGGGGAGCTGTTTTTT